The T cell receptor (beta chain) under discussion was sequenced for a study of blood T cells in healthy people across ages. Study-level points and caveats: Not knowing donor CMV status may have confounded expanded clonotype changes.

A sample-barcoded 5' primer and a J-beta primer mix were used in a second PCR of roughly 6 to 11 cycles. MiXCR was run by TCRdb on the 5' RACE reads, yielding one entry per CDR3 protein. In the table there are hundreds of thousands of distinct CDR3 sequences, 24% of which are singletons. Remarks on this clonotype: Its antigen is unknown.

This CDR3 has 18 amino acids. Trimming took off 4 bases at V and 0 bases at J, with 17 bases between the two ends. Germline assignment: CDR1 SGDLS and CDR2 YYNGEE. The sample was also linked to a second study, of T cells of mothers and their children. That investigation notes: Every mother produced more than 10 million TCR beta CDR3 reads, whereas every child provided 3 million to 3.5 million.

The chain joins TRBV9 to TRBJ2-6; either TRBD1 or TRBD2 may fit D (5 bases each). The sequencing sample was made of blood. This sequence originates from a boy aged 10-17 years in good health. CDR3 bases: TGTGCCAGCAGCCAATCCCGGGACGCCCGCTCTGGGGCCAACGTCCTGACTTTC. Translating it yields CASSQSRDARSGANVLTF.